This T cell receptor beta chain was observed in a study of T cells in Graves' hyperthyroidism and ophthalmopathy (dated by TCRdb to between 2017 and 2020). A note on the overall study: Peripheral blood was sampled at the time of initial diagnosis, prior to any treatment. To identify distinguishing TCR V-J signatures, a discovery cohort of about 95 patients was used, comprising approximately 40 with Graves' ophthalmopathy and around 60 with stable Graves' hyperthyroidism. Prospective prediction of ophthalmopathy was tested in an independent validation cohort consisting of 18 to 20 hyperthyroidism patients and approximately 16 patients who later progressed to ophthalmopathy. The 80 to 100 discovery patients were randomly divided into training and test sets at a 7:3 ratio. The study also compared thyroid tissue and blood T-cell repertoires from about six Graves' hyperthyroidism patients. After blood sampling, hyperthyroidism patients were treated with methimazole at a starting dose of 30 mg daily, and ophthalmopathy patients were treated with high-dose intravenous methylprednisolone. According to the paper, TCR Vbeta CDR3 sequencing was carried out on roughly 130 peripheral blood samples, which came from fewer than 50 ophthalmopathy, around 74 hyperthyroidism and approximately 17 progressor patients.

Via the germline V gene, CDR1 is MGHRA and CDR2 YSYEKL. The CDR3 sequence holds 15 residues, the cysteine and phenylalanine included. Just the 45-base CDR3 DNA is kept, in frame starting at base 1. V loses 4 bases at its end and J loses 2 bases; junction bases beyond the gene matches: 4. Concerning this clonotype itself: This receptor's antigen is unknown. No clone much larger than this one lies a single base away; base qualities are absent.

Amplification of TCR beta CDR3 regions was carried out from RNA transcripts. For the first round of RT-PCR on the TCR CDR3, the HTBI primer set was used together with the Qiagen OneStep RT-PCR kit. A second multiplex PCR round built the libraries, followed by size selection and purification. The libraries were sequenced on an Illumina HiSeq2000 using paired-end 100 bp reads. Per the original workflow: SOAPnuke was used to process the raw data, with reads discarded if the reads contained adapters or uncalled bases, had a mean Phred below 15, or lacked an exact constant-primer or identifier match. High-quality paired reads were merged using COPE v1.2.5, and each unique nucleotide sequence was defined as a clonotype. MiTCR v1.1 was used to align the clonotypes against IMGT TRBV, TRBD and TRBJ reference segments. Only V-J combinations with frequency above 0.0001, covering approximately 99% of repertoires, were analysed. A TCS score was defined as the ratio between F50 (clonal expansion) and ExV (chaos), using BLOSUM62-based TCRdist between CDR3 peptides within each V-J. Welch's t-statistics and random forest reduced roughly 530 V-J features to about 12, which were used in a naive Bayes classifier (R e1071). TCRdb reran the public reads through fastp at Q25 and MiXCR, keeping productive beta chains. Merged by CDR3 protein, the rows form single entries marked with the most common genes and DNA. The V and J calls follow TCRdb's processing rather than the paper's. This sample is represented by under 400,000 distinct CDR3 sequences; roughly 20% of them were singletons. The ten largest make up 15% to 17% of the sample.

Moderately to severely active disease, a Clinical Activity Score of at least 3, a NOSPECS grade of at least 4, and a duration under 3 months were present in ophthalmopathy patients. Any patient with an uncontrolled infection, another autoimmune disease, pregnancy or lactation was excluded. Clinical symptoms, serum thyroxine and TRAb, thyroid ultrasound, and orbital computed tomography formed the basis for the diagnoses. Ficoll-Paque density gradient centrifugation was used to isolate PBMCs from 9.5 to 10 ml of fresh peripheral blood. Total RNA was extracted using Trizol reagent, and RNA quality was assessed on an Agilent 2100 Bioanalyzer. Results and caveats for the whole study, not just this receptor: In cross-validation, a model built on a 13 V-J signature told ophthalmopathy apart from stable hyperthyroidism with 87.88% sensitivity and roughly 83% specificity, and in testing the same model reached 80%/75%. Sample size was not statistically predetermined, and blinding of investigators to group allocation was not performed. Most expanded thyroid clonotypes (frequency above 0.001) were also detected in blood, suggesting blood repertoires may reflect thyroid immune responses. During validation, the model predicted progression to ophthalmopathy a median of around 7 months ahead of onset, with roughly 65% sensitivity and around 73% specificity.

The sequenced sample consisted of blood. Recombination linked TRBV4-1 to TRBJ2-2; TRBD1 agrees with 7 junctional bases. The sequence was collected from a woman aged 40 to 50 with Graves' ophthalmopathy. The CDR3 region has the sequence CASSLGQENTGELFF. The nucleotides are TGCGCCAGCAGCCTAGGACAGGAAAACACCGGGGAGCTGTTTTTT.